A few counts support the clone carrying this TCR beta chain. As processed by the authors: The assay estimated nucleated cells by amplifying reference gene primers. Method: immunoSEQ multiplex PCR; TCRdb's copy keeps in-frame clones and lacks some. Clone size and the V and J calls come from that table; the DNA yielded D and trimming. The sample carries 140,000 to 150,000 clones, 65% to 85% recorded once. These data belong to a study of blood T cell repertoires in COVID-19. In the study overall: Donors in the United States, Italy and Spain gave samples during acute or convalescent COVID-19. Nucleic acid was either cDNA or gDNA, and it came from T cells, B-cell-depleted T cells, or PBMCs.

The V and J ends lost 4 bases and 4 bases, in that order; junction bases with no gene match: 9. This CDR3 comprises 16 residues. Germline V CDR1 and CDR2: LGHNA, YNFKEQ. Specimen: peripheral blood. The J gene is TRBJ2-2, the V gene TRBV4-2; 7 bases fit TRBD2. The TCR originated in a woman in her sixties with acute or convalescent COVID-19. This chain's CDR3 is CASSPLGGSTTGELFF. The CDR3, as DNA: TGTGCCAGCAGCCCCCTTGGCGGGAGTACCACCGGGGAGCTGTTTTTT.